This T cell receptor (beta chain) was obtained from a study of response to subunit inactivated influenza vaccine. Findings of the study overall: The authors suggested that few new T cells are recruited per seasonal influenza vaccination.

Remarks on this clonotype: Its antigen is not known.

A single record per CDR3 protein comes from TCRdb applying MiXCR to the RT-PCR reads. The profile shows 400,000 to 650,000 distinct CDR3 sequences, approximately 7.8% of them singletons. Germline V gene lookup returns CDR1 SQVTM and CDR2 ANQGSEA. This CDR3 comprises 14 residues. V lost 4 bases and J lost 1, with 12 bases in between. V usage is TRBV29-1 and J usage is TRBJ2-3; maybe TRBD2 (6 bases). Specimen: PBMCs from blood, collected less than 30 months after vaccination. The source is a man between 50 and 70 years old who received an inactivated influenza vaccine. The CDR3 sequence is CSVAGEVGTDTQYF. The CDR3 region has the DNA TGCAGCGTTGCGGGGGAGGTCGGCACAGATACGCAGTATTTT.